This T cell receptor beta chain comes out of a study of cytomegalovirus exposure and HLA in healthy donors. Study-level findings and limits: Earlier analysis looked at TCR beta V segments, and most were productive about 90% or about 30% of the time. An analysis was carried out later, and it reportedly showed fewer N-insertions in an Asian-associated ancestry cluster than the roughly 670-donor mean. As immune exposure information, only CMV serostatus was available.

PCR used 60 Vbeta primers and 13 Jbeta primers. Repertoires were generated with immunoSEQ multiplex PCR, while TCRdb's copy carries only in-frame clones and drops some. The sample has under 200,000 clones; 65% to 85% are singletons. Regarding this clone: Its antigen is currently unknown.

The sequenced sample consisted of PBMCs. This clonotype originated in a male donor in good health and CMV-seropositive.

Written as DNA, the CDR3 is TGTGCCAGCAGCCTTCAGACAGGGCACAATCAGCCCCAGCATTTT. Translated, it gives CASSLQTGHNQPQHF. This chain uses TRBV5-5 with TRBJ1-5, with 7 bases aligning to TRBD1. Germline CDR1 and CDR2: SGHKS and YYEKEE (reference sequence). The length of the CDR3 is 15 residues. The ends lost 4 bases at V and 3 bases at J; junction bases unmatched: 7.